This is a list of T cell receptor beta chains from one sample in a study of cytomegalovirus exposure and HLA in healthy donors. TCRdb keeps only in-frame clones here, not all; method: immunoSEQ multiplex PCR. The sample holds 100,000 to 150,000 clones, around three quarters seen once. Sequencing input: PBMCs. The receptors shown here come from a middle-aged man in good health and CMV-seronegative. Each CDR3 is given with its conserved first and last residue. A D gene is named only where the DNA matches it firmly. Rows may omit the clone size; those that give it use once, few, many or a size class.

size	J	length	V	D	DNA	CDR3
once	TRBJ2-7	15	TRBV7-6	TRBD1	TGTGCCAGCAGCACAAATCCCGGGACAGGGGTCGAGCAGTACTTC	CASSTNPGTGVEQYF
-	TRBJ1-1	15	TRBV7-9	-	TGTTCCAGCAGCCCCCCTCTAATAAGTTACACTGAAGCTTTCTTT	CSSSPPLISYTEAFF
-	TRBJ1-1	13	TRBV9	-	TGTGCCAGCAGCGTAGTTCGGAACACTGAAGCTTTCTTT	CASSVVRNTEAFF
few	TRBJ2-3	18	TRBV18	TRBD2	TGTGCCAGCTCGCCCTTGAGGGCTCTAGCGGCGACCACAGATACGCAGTATTTT	CASSPLRALAATTDTQYF
once	TRBJ2-2	15	TRBV4-1	TRBD2	TGCGCCAGCAGCCAAGGACTAGCGGGCCCCGGGGAGCTGTTTTTT	CASSQGLAGPGELFF
once	TRBJ2-1	16	TRBV27	-	TGTGCCAGCAGTTCCCCCAGAGGGACAACCTACAATGAGCAGTTCTTC	CASSSPRGTTYNEQFF
-	TRBJ1-5	13	TRBV5-5	-	TGTGCCAGCAGTCTGAGTAGCAATCAGCCCCAGCATTTT	CASSLSSNQPQHF
few	TRBJ1-5	13	TRBV7-7	-	TGTGCCAGCAGCTTGGGCAGTGGTCAGCCCCAGCATTTT	CASSLGSGQPQHF
-	TRBJ1-2	13	TRBV7-8	-	TGTGCCAGCAGCTCCGAGGCCCTAGGAGGCTACACCTTC	CASSSEALGGYTF
-	TRBJ1-1	14	TRBV7-2	-	TGTGCCAGCAGCTTACTTGCGGGGAACACTGAAGCTTTCTTT	CASSLLAGNTEAFF
-	TRBJ2-7	15	TRBV6-5	-	TGTGCCAGCAGTTACTCAAGGACACTCTCCTACGAGCAGTACTTC	CASSYSRTLSYEQYF
-	TRBJ1-2	14	TRBV5-1	-	TGCGCCAGCAGCCGGGACACCACTAACTATGGCTACACCTTC	CASSRDTTNYGYTF
-	TRBJ2-3	13	TRBV9	-	TGTGCCAGCAGCGTAGCAGGTGGAGATACGCAGTATTTT	CASSVAGGDTQYF
-	TRBJ2-7	12	TRBV15	-	TGTGCCACCAGCGGAAGAACAGGGTTCCAGTACTTC	CATSGRTGFQYF
-	TRBJ2-1	15	TRBV9	TRBD1	TGTGCCAGCAGCGTGACAGGGGTAATCCACAATGAGCAGTTCTTC	CASSVTGVIHNEQFF
-	TRBJ1-1	13	TRBV13	-	TGTGCCAGCAGCTTGGACAGTCAGAAACAGGCTTTCTTT	CASSLDSQKQAFF
-	TRBJ1-6	16	TRBV5-1	TRBD1	TGCGCCAGCACCCCCGCGGGACAGGGATCGAATTCACCCCTCCACTTT	CASTPAGQGSNSPLHF
-	TRBJ1-4	13	TRBV28	-	TGTGCCAGCTCCCCGGGGTTCAATGAAAAACTGTTTTTT	CASSPGFNEKLFF
once	TRBJ2-7	16	TRBV7-9	TRBD1	TGTGCCAGCAGCCAGGGGGCCAGCGGCGCCTCCTACGAGCAGTACTTC	CASSQGASGASYEQYF
-	TRBJ2-2	15	TRBV30	TRBD1	TGTGCCTGGAGTGTCCCTGGGACAGTCACCGGGGAGCTGTTTTTT	CAWSVPGTVTGELFF
few	TRBJ1-1	13	TRBV7-7	-	TGTGCTAGCAGCTTAGTCAGAAACACTGAAGCTTTCTTT	CASSLVRNTEAFF
-	TRBJ1-4	16	TRBV11-2	-	TGTGCCAGCAGTCCCCAGCTAACCGGGACATCAGAAAAACTGTTTTTT	CASSPQLTGTSEKLFF